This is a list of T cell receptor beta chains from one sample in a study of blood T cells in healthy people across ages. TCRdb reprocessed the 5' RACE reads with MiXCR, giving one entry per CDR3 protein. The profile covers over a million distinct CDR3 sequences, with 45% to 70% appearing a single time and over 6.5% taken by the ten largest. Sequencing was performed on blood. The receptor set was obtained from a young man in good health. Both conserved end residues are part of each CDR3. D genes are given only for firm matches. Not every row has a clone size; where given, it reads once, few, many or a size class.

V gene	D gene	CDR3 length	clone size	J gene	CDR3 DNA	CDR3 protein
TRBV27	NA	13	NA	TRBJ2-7	TGTGCCAGCAGTTTAGGGGCATTGTACGAGCAGTACTTC	CASSLGALYEQYF
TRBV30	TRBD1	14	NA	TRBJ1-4	TGTGCCTGGAGAGCTGGGACAGTCCGTGAAAAACTGTTTTTT	CAWRAGTVREKLFF
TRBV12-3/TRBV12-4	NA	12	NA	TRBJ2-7	TGTGCCAGCAGACACCTCACCCACGAGCAGTACTTC	CASRHLTHEQYF
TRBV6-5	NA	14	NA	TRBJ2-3	TGTGCCAGCAAAAGAGGGCGCTCCACAGATACGCAGTATTTT	CASKRGRSTDTQYF
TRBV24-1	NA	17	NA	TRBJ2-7	TGTGCCACCAGTGACGACCCGGGTGGGCGACCCTTTTACGAGCAGTACTTC	CATSDDPGGRPFYEQYF
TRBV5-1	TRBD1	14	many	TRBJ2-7	TGCGCCAGCAGCTACCGGGACAGCTCCTACGAGCAGTACTTC	CASSYRDSSYEQYF
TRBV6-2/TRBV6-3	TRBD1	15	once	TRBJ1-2	TGTGCCAGCAGTTACGCGTCGACAGGGGGAGACGGCTACACCTTC	CASSYASTGGDGYTF
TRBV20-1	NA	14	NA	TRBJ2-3	TGCAGTGGTACGAGGCCGGCAGTCACAGATACGCAGTATTTT	CSGTRPAVTDTQYF
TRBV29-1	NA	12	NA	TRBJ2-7	TGCAGCGTCCCGGACAGATACAATGAGCAGTACTTC	CSVPDRYNEQYF
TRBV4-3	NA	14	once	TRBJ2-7	TGCGCCAGCAGCCAAGTACTGACCGGCTACGAGCAGTACTTC	CASSQVLTGYEQYF
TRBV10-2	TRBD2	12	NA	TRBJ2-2	TGCGCCAGCGCGGGGGGGATCGGGGAGCTGTTTTTT	CASAGGIGELFF
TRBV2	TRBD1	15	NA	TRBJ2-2	TGTGCCAGCAGTGCGACAGGGTTGGACACCGGGGAGCTGTTTTTT	CASSATGLDTGELFF
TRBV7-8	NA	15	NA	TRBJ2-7	TGTGCCAGCAGCTTAGATTGGGGACACAAGATTGAGCAGTACTTC	CASSLDWGHKIEQYF
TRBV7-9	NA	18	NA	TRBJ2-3	TGTGCCAGCAGCTTTCTTAGTTTTGCGGGCCTTGACACAGATACGCAGTATTTT	CASSFLSFAGLDTDTQYF
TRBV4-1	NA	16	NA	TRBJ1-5	TGCGGCAGCAGCCAAACAGGGATTGGTAGCAAGCAGCCCCAGCATTTT	CGSSQTGIGSKQPQHF
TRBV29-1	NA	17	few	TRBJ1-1	TGCAGCGTGCCCCCCGCTCCGTTGGCGGGGGGGGACACTGAAGCTTTCTTT	CSVPPAPLAGGDTEAFF
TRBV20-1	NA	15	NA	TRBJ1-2	TGCAGTGCTAGAGAGATAGGGGGGGAGGCCTATGGCTACACCTTC	CSAREIGGEAYGYTF
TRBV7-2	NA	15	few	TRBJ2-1	TGTGCCAGCAGTCCCGACAAGGGCCACTACAATGAGCAGTTCTTC	CASSPDKGHYNEQFF
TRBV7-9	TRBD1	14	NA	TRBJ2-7	TGTGCCAGCAGCTTAAGGGACAGGATCTACGAGCAGTACTTC	CASSLRDRIYEQYF
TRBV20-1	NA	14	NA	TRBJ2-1	TGCAGTGCTAGTTCTCCGGGGAGGACGGATGAGCAGTTCTTC	CSASSPGRTDEQFF
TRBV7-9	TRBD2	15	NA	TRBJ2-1	TGTGCCAGCAGCGAGGTCTCCCGGGGGGAGAATGAGCAGTTCTTC	CASSEVSRGENEQFF
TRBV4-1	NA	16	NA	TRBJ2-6	TGCGCCAGCAGCCCCGAGGCGGGTATCGGGGCCAACGTCCTGACTTTC	CASSPEAGIGANVLTF
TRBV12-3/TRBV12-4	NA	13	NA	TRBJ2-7	TGTGCCAGCAGTTTAGGGTCCGGCTGGGAGCAGTACTTC	CASSLGSGWEQYF
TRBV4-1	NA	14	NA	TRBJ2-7	TGCGCCAGCAGCCAAGAGTTTAGCTCCTACGAGCAGTACTTC	CASSQEFSSYEQYF
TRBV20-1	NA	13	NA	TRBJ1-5	TGCAGTGCTAGAGCCAATTCGGACCAGCCCCAGCATTTT	CSARANSDQPQHF
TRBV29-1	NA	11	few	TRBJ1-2	TGCAGCGTTATGGGGACTCTGGGCTACACCTTC	CSVMGTLGYTF
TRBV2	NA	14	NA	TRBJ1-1	TGTGCCAGCAGTGAGTATGCAGGGAACACTGAAGCTTTCTTT	CASSEYAGNTEAFF
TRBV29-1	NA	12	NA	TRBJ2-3	TGCAGCGTTGAAGAATCTACAGGGCAGCAGTATTTT	CSVEESTGQQYF
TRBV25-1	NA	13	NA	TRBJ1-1	TGTGCCAGCGTCCCCAGGGTGTCCACTGAAGCTTTCTTT	CASVPRVSTEAFF
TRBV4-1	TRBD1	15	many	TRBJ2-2	TGCGCCAGCAGCCGGAGACAGGGGGACACCGGGGAGCTGTTTTTT	CASSRRQGDTGELFF
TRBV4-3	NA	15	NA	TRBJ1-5	TGCGCCAGCAGCCAAGATGTCAGATTAAATCAGCCCCAGCATTTT	CASSQDVRLNQPQHF
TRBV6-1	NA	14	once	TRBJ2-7	TGTGCCAGCATTACCTTAGGGTCCTCCTACGAGCAGTACTTC	CASITLGSSYEQYF
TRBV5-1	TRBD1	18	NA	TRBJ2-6	TGCGCCAGCAGCTTGGTGGGGACAGGGTTCACTGGGGCCAACGTCCTGACTTTC	CASSLVGTGFTGANVLTF
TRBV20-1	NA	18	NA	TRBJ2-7	TGCAGTGCTCCCGGGAGAGGGGGGGGCGGGAGACTCTCCTACGAGCAGTACTTC	CSAPGRGGGGRLSYEQYF
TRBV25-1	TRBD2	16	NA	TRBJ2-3	TGTGCCAGCAGTACGAGGACTAGCGCCATCACAGATACGCAGTATTTT	CASSTRTSAITDTQYF
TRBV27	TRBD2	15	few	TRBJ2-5	TGTGCCAGCAGTCCCCTAGCGGGATTCCAAGAGACCCAGTACTTC	CASSPLAGFQETQYF
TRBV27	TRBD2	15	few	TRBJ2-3	TGTGCCAGCAGTTTCATCGCGGGGGGCACAGATACGCAGTATTTT	CASSFIAGGTDTQYF